This T cell receptor (beta chain) was identified during a study of CD8 T cells in Susac syndrome. Study results and limitations: The study found that Susac CD8+ clonal expansion peaked in TEMRA cells and active patients.

CD8+ and CD4+ blood T cells underwent TCR beta sequencing. CDR3 size: 13 residues. V was clipped by 4 bases and J by 3 bases; unmatched bases: 1. In germline, CDR1 is SEHNR, CDR2 FQNEAQ (reference sequence). Random hexamers primed reverse transcription of about 0.45 to 1 ug RNA. TCRdb used MiXCR to reprocess the immunoSEQ multiplex PCR reads, holding one entry per CDR3 protein. The sample shows some 96,000 distinct CDR3 sequences, approximately 95% of them seen only once. This clonotype came up once. Its antigen is not identified. V usage is TRBV7-9 and J usage is TRBJ2-5; 8 bases are shared with TRBD2. The origin of this receptor is a human donor with Susac syndrome. Sequencing input: CD8+ T cells from PBMCs. The CDR3 is CASSSREEETQYF. In nucleotides, the CDR3 is TGTGCCAGCAGCTCGCGGGAGGAAGAGACCCAGTACTTC. Drawing the rest from reference TRBV7-9 and TRBJ2-5, the complete variable domain is DTGVSQNPRHKITKRGQNVTFRCDPISEHNRLYWYRQTLGQGPEFLTYFQNEAQLEKSRLLSDRFSAERPKGSFSTLEIQRTEQGDSAMYLCASSSREEETQYFGPGTRLLVL.